This TCR beta chain is drawn from a study of T cell changes during pregnancy in multiple sclerosis. This CDR3 spans 12 amino acids. The V end lost 7 bases, the J end lost 5 bases, and 10 bases lay between the germline ends. CDR1 is MNHNS, CDR2 SASEGT, per germline. Clones were read by immunoSEQ multiplex PCR, and TCRdb kept only the in-frame ones, dropping some. The sample lists tens of thousands of clones, roughly 88% occurring once. The chain recombines TRBV6-1 with TRBJ2-3; D gene unclear. The input for sequencing was peripheral blood, taken in the first trimester of pregnancy. This clonotype was obtained from a female donor in good health, enrolled as a control in a pregnancy study. CDR3 DNA sequence: TGTGCCAGCAAATTAGCTTTAGATACGCAGTATTTT. This codes for CASKLALDTQYF.